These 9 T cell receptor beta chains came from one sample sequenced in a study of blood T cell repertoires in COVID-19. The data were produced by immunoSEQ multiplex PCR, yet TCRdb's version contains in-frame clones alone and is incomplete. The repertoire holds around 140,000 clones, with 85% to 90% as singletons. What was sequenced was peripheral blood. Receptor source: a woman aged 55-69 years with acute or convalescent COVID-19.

Here the CDR3 DNA reads TGCGCCAGCAGCCGATCGACAGGGACCCAAGAGACCCAGTACTTC. It specifies CASSRSTGTQETQYF. The V call is TRBV5-1, the J call TRBJ2-5, with 7 bases that match TRBD1. J was trimmed by 1 base and V by 4 bases; bases with no gene match: 7. This CDR3 is 15 amino acids long. CDR1 and CDR2 from the germline V gene are SGHRS and YFSETQ.

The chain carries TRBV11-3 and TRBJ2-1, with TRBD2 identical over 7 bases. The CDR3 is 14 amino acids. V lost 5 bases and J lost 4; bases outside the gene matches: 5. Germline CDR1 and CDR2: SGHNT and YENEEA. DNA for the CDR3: TGTGCCAGCAGCCAATGGACTAGTTACAATGAGCAGTTCTTC. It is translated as CASSQWTSYNEQFF.

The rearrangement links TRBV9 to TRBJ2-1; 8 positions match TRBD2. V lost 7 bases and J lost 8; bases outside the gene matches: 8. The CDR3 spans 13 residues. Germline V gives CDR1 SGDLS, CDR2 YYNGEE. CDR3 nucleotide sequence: TGTGCCAGCGGTTTCGGGGGGGCCCATGAGCAGTTCTTC. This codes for CASGFGGAHEQFF. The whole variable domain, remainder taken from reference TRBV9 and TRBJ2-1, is DSGVTQTPKHLITATGQRVTLRCSPRSGDLSVYWYQQSLDQGLQFLIQYYNGEERAKGNILERFSAQQFPDLHSELNLSSLELGDSALYFCASGFGGAHEQFFGPGTRLTVL.

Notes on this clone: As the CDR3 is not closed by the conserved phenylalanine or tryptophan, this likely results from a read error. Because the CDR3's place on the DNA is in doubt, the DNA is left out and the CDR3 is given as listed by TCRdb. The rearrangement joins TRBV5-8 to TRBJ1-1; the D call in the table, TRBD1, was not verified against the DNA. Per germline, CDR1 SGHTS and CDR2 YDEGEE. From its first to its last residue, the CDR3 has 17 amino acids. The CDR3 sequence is CASSHQGFIVKLESFLL.

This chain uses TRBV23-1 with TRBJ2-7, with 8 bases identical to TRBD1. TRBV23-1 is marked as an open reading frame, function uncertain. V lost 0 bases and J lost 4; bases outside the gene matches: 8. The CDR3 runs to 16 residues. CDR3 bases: TGCGCCAGCAGTCAATCCACCCGACAGGGGTGGTACGAGCAGTACTTC. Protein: CASSQSTRQGWYEQYF.

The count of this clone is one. The CDR3 DNA follows: TGTGCCACCAGTGATAGGGGGATGGGGCAAGAGACCCAGTACTTC. Translating it yields CATSDRGMGQETQYF. The J gene is TRBJ2-5, the V gene TRBV24-1; the D gene is possibly TRBD1 (6 bases). Germline assignment: CDR1 KGHDR and CDR2 SFDVKD. This CDR3 has 15 amino acids. Trimming shortened V by 3 bases and J by 2 bases, and 12 bases separated the two germline ends.

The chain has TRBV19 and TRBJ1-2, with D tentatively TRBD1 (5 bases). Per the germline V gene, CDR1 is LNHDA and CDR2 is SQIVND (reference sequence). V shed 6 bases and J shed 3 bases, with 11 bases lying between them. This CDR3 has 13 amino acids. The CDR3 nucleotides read TGTGCCAGTAGAACAGGAAATCACTATGGCTACACCTTC. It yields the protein CASRTGNHYGYTF.

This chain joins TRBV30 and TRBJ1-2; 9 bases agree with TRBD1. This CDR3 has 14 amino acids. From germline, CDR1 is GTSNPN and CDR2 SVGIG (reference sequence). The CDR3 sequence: CARTGDRQFYGYTF. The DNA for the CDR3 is TGTGCTAGGACAGGGGACCGCCAATTCTATGGCTACACCTTC.

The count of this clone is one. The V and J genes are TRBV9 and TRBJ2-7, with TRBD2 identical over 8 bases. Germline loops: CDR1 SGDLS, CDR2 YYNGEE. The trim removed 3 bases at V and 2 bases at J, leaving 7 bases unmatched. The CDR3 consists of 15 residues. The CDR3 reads CASSESAGDPYEQYF. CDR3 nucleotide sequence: TGTGCCAGCAGCGAATCAGCGGGGGATCCCTACGAGCAGTACTTC.